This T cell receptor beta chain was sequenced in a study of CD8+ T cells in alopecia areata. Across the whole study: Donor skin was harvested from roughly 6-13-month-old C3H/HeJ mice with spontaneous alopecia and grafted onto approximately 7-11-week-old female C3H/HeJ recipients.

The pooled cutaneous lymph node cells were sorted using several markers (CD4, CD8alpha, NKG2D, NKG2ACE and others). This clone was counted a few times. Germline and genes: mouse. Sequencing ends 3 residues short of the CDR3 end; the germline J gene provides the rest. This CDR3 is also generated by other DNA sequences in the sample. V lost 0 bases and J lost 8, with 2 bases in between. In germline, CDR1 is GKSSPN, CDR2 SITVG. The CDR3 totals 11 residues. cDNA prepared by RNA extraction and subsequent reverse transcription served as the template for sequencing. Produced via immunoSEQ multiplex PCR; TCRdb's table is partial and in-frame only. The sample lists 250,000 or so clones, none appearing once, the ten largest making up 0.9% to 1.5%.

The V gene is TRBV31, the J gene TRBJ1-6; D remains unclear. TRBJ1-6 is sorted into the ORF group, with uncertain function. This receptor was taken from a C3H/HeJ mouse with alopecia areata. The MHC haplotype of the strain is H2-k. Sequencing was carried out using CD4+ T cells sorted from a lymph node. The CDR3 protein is CAWSLDSPLYF. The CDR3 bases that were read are TGTGCCTGGAGTCTGGATTCGCCC.